This T cell receptor (beta chain) was identified in a study of sequential checkpoint blockade in melanoma. Study information: Each arm's sequence ended with maintenance nivolumab.

V lost 3 bases and J lost 7; bases outside the gene matches: 9. This CDR3 spans 15 amino acids. Germline values: CDR1 LNHDA, CDR2 SQIVND (reference sequence). Using immunoSEQ multiplex PCR, the repertoire was profiled, and TCRdb retains in-frame clones only, with some absent. The data contain over 9,000 clones, around 75% of them singletons. Specified treatment: randomized to nivolumab then ipilimumab (arm A) or the reverse (arm B). Patients had received no earlier DNA-damaging chemotherapy. From thawed PBMCs, live CD3+CD8+ cells negative for CD19 and CD56 were sorted. This rearrangement joins TRBV19 to TRBJ2-7; 10 bases fit TRBD2. Sequencing was performed on CD8+ T cells sorted from blood (inferred from file names), taken from a patient given nivolumab and ipilimumab in sequence. This TCR was sampled from a human donor with melanoma. The CDR3 reads CASSIRASGRREQYF. In DNA form, the CDR3 reads TGTGCCAGTAGTATCCGGGCTAGCGGGAGAAGAGAGCAGTACTTC. Combining the CDR3 with reference TRBV19 and TRBJ2-7 gives the whole variable domain DGGITQSPKYLFRKEGQNVTLSCEQNLNHDAMYWYRQDPGQGLRLIYYSQIVNDFQKGDIAEGYSVSREKKESFPLTVTSAQKNPTAFYLCASSIRASGRREQYFGPGTRLTVT.